The clone carrying this T cell receptor beta chain is deemed medium-sized. Antigen specificity is unknown. These data belong to a study of early T cells in non-severe SARS-CoV-2 infection. Study-level background: Sequencing of unsorted whole blood was done on bulk RNA, leaving chains unpaired.

Individual cDNA molecules received unique molecular identifiers. TCRdb reanalysed the 5' RACE reads using MiXCR and keeps one entry per CDR3 protein. The sample includes tens of thousands of distinct CDR3 sequences, about 10% of them seen just once. General study points: Private and CD4 specificities were missed by VDJdb matching, which favored anti-spike CD8 responses.

V lost 11 bases and J lost 6, with 16 bases in between. The CDR3 spans 12 residues. Germline CDR1 is SEHNR and CDR2 is FQNEAQ (reference sequence). The specimen sequenced was whole blood. This sequence originates from an adult who was a healthcare worker with PCR-confirmed SARS-CoV-2 infection or an uninfected control (not recorded which). The chain has TRBV7-9 and TRBJ1-1; D possibly corresponds to TRBD1 (5 bases). DNA of the CDR3: TGTGCCGGGTGGACGGGAGGGGCTGAAGCTTTCTTT. This translates into CAGWTGGAEAFF.